This passage covers 18 T cell receptor beta chains from one sample sequenced in a study of T cell responses to AZD1222 COVID-19 vaccine. Profiled with immunoSEQ multiplex PCR; TCRdb holds only in-frame clones, not every one. In the table there are fewer than 120,000 clones, 85% to 95% of which are singletons. The specimen comprised peripheral blood, sampled on day 0 of AZD1222 vaccination. The origin of the receptors is an adult in good health.

The chain uses TRBV7-8 and TRBJ1-1; possibly TRBD1 for D (5 bases). The V end was cut by 5 bases, the J end by 5 bases, with 15 bases between. The CDR3 covers 14 residues. Germline V lookup: CDR1 SGHVS, CDR2 FQNEAQ. The chain's CDR3 is CASSPPVQGTEAFF. The CDR3 nucleotides read TGTGCCAGCAGCCCACCCGTTCAGGGAACTGAAGCTTTCTTT.

This clone was picked up a small number of times. The rearrangement links TRBV5-6 to TRBJ2-2, with TRBD1 matching 9 bases. The CDR3 is 17 amino acids. CDR1 and CDR2 from the germline V gene are SGHDT and YYEEEE. V gave up 0 bases and J gave up 5 bases; unmatched junction bases: 8. The CDR3 region is CASSLDRGRVRTGELFF. CDR3 coding DNA: TGTGCCAGCAGCTTGGACAGGGGGCGGGTAAGAACCGGGGAGCTGTTTTTT.

The V call is TRBV5-1, the J call TRBJ1-6; D uncertain. This CDR3 contains 14 residues. V dropped 2 bases and J dropped 8 bases, with 11 bases sitting between them. The germline V gene has CDR1 SGHRS and CDR2 YFSETQ. The CDR3 sequence is CASSFLSGDSPLHF. The CDR3 DNA follows: TGCGCCAGCAGCTTCCTCTCGGGAGATTCACCCCTCCACTTT.

The chain uses TRBV6-5 and TRBJ1-1; D is ambiguous. CDR1 is MNHEY, CDR2 SVGAGI, per germline. The CDR3 consists of 11 residues. The germline V and J ends were trimmed by 6 bases and 2 bases, with 4 bases remaining between them. CDR3 DNA: TGTGCCAGCAGGGCAAACACTGAAGCTTTCTTT. This translates into CASRANTEAFF.

This clone was picked up one time. This rearrangement joins TRBV7-9 to TRBJ2-5; D possibly matches TRBD1 or TRBD2 (5 bases each). The CDR3 length is 15 residues. Trimming shortened V by 4 bases and J by 5 bases, and 17 bases separated the two germline ends. The V gene's germline CDR1 is SEHNR and CDR2 FQNEAQ (reference sequence). CDR3 residues: CASSSPGRITETQYF. DNA of the CDR3: TGTGCCAGCAGCTCTCCGGGACGTATAACGGAGACCCAGTACTTC. The variable domain in full, completed from reference TRBV7-9 and TRBJ2-5, reads DTGVSQNPRHKITKRGQNVTFRCDPISEHNRLYWYRQTLGQGPEFLTYFQNEAQLEKSRLLSDRFSAERPKGSFSTLEIQRTEQGDSAMYLCASSSPGRITETQYFGPGTRLLVL.

This clone was seen a handful of times. The V call is TRBV27, the J call TRBJ1-2, with a possible D match to TRBD1 (5 bases). CDR3 length equals 14 residues. The V end was cut by 4 bases, the J end by 3 bases, with 12 bases between. Germline V lookup: CDR1 MNHEY, CDR2 SMNVEV (reference sequence). Here the CDR3 DNA reads TGTGCCAGCAGTTCGGGACGCGCGTACTATGGCTACACCTTC. This gives the protein CASSSGRAYYGYTF.

The chain recombines TRBV27 with TRBJ1-5; 7 bases are shared with TRBD1. CDR3 length: 15 amino acids. Unmatched junction bases numbered 9, after V lost 6 bases and J lost 4 bases. CDR1 and CDR2 from the germline V gene are MNHEY and SMNVEV (reference sequence). The CDR3, as DNA: TGTGCCAGCAGAAGCGGGGGACAGTCAAATCAGCCCCAGCATTTT. Translation: CASRSGGQSNQPQHF.

The chain has TRBV28 and TRBJ1-1; D is uncertain. V gave up 7 bases and J gave up 5 bases, with 11 bases separating them. This CDR3 region has 12 residues. Germline V lookup: CDR1 MDHEN, CDR2 SYDVKM. Here the CDR3 DNA reads TGTGCCAGCAATCGCATTCGGACTGAAGCTTTCTTT. Its translation: CASNRIRTEAFF.

This rearrangement joins TRBV5-1 to TRBJ2-2, with TRBD2 matching 8 bases. V trimming: 0 bases; J trimming: 4 bases; junction bases outside the gene matches: 8. The germline gives CDR1 SGHRS, CDR2 YFSETQ. The CDR3 extends over 17 amino acids. The CDR3: CASSLGRGGQSTGELFF. CDR3 nucleotide sequence: TGCGCCAGCAGCTTGGGACGGGGGGGCCAAAGCACCGGGGAGCTGTTTTTT.

The chain employs TRBV27 and TRBJ2-1; TRBD2 aligns across 12 bases. V was pared by 4 bases and J by 10 bases, with 2 bases of the junction left unmatched. There are 13 residues in the CDR3. Germline-derived CDR1 and CDR2 are MNHEY and SMNVEV (reference sequence). In DNA form, the CDR3 reads TGTGCCAGCAGTTCTAGCGGGGGGGCGGAGCAGTTCTTC. It is translated as CASSSSGGAEQFF.

The CDR3 DNA is TGCGCCAGCAGCTCCTTGCAGGGGAAAAACACTGAAGCTTTCTTT. Translation gives CASSSLQGKNTEAFF. This rearrangement joins TRBV5-1 to TRBJ1-1, with D perhaps TRBD1 (6 bases). The V and J ends lost 3 bases and 2 bases respectively, with 14 bases between them. The CDR3 contains 15 residues. Germline V gene sequence: CDR1 SGHRS, CDR2 YFSETQ.

The gene calls are TRBV28 and TRBJ1-5, with 11 bases fitting TRBD1. The CDR3 sequence is 14 residues long. V lost 6 bases to trimming and J lost 7 bases; unmatched junction nucleotides: 5. CDR1 and CDR2 from the germline V gene are MDHEN and SYDVKM. The CDR3 region is CASRWTGGEQPQHF. CDR3 in DNA: TGTGCCAGCAGATGGACAGGGGGCGAGCAGCCCCAGCATTTT.

The chain couples TRBV6-5 to TRBJ1-1; possible D gene TRBD1, 5 bases. Germline lookup yields CDR1 MNHEY and CDR2 SVGAGI. Trimming took off 2 bases at V and 0 bases at J, with 10 bases between the two ends. The CDR3 runs 15 residues. The CDR3 here is CASSYGGRLNTEAFF. Written as DNA, the CDR3 is TGTGCCAGCAGTTACGGGGGGAGGTTGAACACTGAAGCTTTCTTT.

The chain couples TRBV28 to TRBJ1-2; D not certain. With 3 bases removed from V and 8 bases from J, the gap between germline ends came to 16 bases. Germline V CDR1 and CDR2: MDHEN, SYDVKM. The CDR3 spans 14 residues. CDR3 DNA: TGTGCCAGCAGTTTGCGACGGGAACTATGGGGCTACACCTTC. Translation gives CASSLRRELWGYTF.

In this sample, this clone turned up once. This chain links TRBV6-1 with TRBJ1-6; D gene ambiguous. The germline CDR1 and CDR2 sequences are MNHNS and SASEGT. This CDR3 is 15 amino acids long. Trimming left V 2 bases short and J 6 bases short, with 11 bases between. CDR3 nucleotide sequence: TGTGCCAGCAGTGAAAGTCGGCAGATTAATTCACCCCTCCACTTT. Protein product: CASSESRQINSPLHF.

This rearrangement joins TRBV28 to TRBJ2-7; the D gene is possibly TRBD1 (5 bases). The germline V and J ends were trimmed by 5 bases and 4 bases, with 15 bases remaining between them. This CDR3 region has 14 residues. Germline values: CDR1 MDHEN, CDR2 SYDVKM. The CDR3 DNA reads as TGTGCCAGCAGTAACCAGGGAAGGATGTACGAGCAGTACTTC. Protein sequence: CASSNQGRMYEQYF.

The rearrangement links TRBV11-2 to TRBJ2-1; 13 nucleotides line up with TRBD2. This CDR3 comprises 17 residues. Germline-derived CDR1 and CDR2 are SGHAT and FQNNGV. Losses at the gene ends were 3 bases for V and 6 bases for J; bases not matched to a gene: 8. DNA of the CDR3: TGTGCCAGCAGCTTCGCCCGCGGACTAGCGGGAGCCAATGAGCAGTTCTTC. This gives the protein CASSFARGLAGANEQFF.

The chain couples TRBV27 to TRBJ2-7; D perhaps matches TRBD2 (7 bases). V was pared by 2 bases and J by 6 bases, with 8 bases between. Germline CDR1 reads MNHEY; CDR2 reads SMNVEV (reference sequence). The CDR3 spans 12 residues. CDR3 in DNA: TGTGCCAGCAGTTTAAGGGGGGGCGAGCAGTACTTC. Translating it yields CASSLRGGEQYF.